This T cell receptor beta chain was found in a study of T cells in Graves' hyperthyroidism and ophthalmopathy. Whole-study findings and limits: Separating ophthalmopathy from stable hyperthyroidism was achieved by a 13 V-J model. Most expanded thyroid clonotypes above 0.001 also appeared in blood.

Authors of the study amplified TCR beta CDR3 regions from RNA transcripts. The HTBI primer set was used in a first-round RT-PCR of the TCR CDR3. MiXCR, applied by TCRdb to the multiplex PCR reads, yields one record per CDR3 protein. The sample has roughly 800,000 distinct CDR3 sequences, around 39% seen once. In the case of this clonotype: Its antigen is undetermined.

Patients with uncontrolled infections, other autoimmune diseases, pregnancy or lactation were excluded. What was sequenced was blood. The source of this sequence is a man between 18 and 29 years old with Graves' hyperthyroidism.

CDR3: CASTAGTSGRTGELFF. CDR3 in DNA: TGCGCCAGCACTGCGGGGACTAGCGGGAGGACCGGGGAGCTGTTTTTT. The genes are TRBV10-1 and TRBJ2-2; TRBD2 aligns across 15 bases. CDR1 and CDR2 from the germline V gene are WNHNN and SYGVQD (reference sequence). The CDR3 has 16 amino acids. The junction had 5 bases not matched to a gene; V was cut back by 7 bases and J by 5 bases.